The subject of this entry is one T cell receptor beta chain. Its antigen target is currently unknown. No base quality information exists; no much larger clone differs at one position. Inclusive of the bounding cysteine and phenylalanine, the CDR3 is 13 residues long. Only the CDR3 region is kept as DNA, spanning 39 bases read in frame from base 1. V was cut back by 4 bases and J by 7 bases, leaving a gap of 14 bases between them. The germline V gene (reference sequence) yields MNHEY for CDR1 and SMNVEV for CDR2. The data were taken from a study of CD8 T cells in Susac syndrome (dated by TCRdb to about 2019). Background on the whole study: Of the Susac syndrome patients who were sequenced, six had clinically active disease and eight were in clinical remission. At blood withdrawal, Susac syndrome patients were either therapy-naive, taking corticosteroids (in some cases with IVIg as well), or taking IVIg alone. Whether CD8+ T cell activation and differentiation in Susac syndrome was antigen driven was tested using repertoire sequencing.

High-throughput TCR beta sequencing profiled peripheral blood CD8+ and CD4+ T cells from healthy donors, Susac syndrome patients and multiple sclerosis patients. Recently defined diagnostic criteria for definite or probable disease were met by the Susac syndrome patients. Bulk CD8+ and CD4+ T cells were purified by magnetic negative isolation, whereas CD8+ TEMRA cells were enriched by FACS. Blood was collected in EDTA tubes and processed within 24 hours, with PBMCs isolated through density gradient centrifugation. PBMCs intended for TCR sequencing were cryopreserved in liquid nitrogen and were subsequently thawed in a 37 degrees C water bath. Purity of sorted or isolated CD4+, CD8+ and CD8+ TEMRA cells was at least 90%. RNA was extracted with the RNeasy kit and roughly 0.45 to 1 ug was reverse transcribed using random hexamers. The immunoSEQ multiplex PCR assay, which covers 54 Vbeta and 13 Jbeta segments, was used to amplify TCR beta CDR3 regions. PCR amplification bias was corrected by using a synthetic template baseline for primer optimization and computational correction. From the authors' description of their analysis: Reads were annotated to V, D and J genes per IMGT and analyzed with immunoSEQ Analyzer, keeping only productive sequences. Clonality was calculated as one minus the Shannon entropy normalized by log2 of the number of productive unique sequences. Public and private clones were assessed among the 100 most prevalent clones of each patient and control. A clone was defined as Susac-specific if it was absent from the healthy and MS cohorts, from over 1,000 published viral clones and from other ImmuneACCESS disease sequences. TCRdb cleaned the public reads at Q25 with fastp, built clones with MiXCR and kept in-frame beta chains. Rows matching on CDR3 protein sequence are summarized as one entry with the most common DNA and genes. The V and J calls and clone size come from TCRdb's table, not from the authors' own analysis. The sample table lists roughly 190,000 distinct CDR3 sequences, roughly nine tenths of them with a count of one. The ten most abundant clones make up 0.087% of the sample.

On the study overall, not on this receptor specifically: The TCR sequencing and HLA analysis was acknowledged to have included a relatively small number of individuals. No clonal expansion was detected in the CD4+ T cell repertoire of Susac syndrome patients.

Sample: CD4+ T cells from PBMCs. This clonotype was sampled from a human donor with Susac syndrome. The chain is made from TRBV27 and TRBJ2-7, and TRBD1 may be the D gene, going by 5 matching bases. The nucleotides read TGTGCCAGCAGTTCAGGACAAATAGGGGAGCAGTACTTC. Its coded protein is CASSSGQIGEQYF.